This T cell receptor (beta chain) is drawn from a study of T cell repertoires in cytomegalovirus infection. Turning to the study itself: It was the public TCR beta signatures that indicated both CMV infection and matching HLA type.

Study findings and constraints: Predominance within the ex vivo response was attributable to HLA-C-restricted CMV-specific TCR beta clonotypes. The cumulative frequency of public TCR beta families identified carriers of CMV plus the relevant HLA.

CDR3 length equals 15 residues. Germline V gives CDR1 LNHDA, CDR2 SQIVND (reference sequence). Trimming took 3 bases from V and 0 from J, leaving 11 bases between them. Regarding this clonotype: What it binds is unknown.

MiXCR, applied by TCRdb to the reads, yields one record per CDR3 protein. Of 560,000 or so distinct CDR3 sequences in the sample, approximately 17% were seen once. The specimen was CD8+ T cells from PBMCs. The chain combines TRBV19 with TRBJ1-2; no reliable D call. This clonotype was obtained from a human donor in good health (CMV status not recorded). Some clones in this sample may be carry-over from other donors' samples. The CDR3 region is CASSMGRRANYGYTF. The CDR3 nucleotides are TGTGCCAGTAGTATGGGGAGAAGGGCTAACTATGGCTACACCTTC.